This TCR beta chain came from a study of spatial heterogeneity in lung cancer. A single record per CDR3 protein comes from TCRdb applying MiXCR to the 5' RACE reads. The data hold 20,000 to 30,000 distinct CDR3 sequences, with more than 9.5% observed a single time. This clonotype occurred a few times. Described time point: blood at routine non-recurrence follow-up after resection. Deletions cut 6 bases from V and 3 bases from J, with 17 bases between. Per germline, CDR1 SGHNT and CDR2 YYREEE (reference sequence). This CDR3 comprises 15 residues. The specimen was PBMCs, collected at follow-up. This TCR was sampled from a male donor with early-stage non-small cell lung cancer. This rearrangement joins TRBV5-4 to TRBJ2-3, with D possibly called TRBD1 or TRBD2 (5 bases each). The DNA for the CDR3 is TGTGCCAGCACCCTGAGCGAGGGGCGAACAGATACGCAGTATTTT. This translates into CASTLSEGRTDTQYF.